Reported below is one TCR beta chain. The antigen is unknown. Regarding donors, all were healthy bone marrow donors. V lost 1 base, J lost 7 bases, and 18 bases lay in between. In germline, CDR1 is SGHRS, CDR2 YFSETQ. The CDR3 spans 15 residues. These data come from a study of cytomegalovirus exposure and HLA in healthy donors. Findings of the study overall: Despite most TCR sequences being rare, some public TCRs occurred in many donors. A list of roughly 160 TCR beta chains associated with cytomegalovirus was given. Of the V segments, some could not be distinguished, including TRBV6-2 and TRBV6-3, and were excluded.

With 60 Vbeta and 13 Jbeta primers, the PCR was carried out. Using immunoSEQ multiplex PCR, the repertoire was profiled, and TCRdb retains in-frame clones only, with some absent. The repertoire includes about 120,000 clones, around 86% of them detected once, and 3.9% sits in the top ten. The gene calls are TRBV5-1 and TRBJ2-7, with a weak D call TRBD1 (6 bases). Sample: PBMCs. This TCR was sampled from a woman in her 30s in good health and CMV-seronegative. Here the CDR3 reads CASSLTGTSLWEQYF. CDR3 coding DNA: TGCGCCAGCAGCTTGACCGGGACAAGCCTTTGGGAGCAGTACTTC.